This T cell receptor (beta chain) was profiled in a study of cytomegalovirus exposure and HLA in healthy donors. Overall study context: The study's early data release held about 85 million unique TCRs from HLA-typed donors.

Whole-study findings and limits: As was reported, the HLA-A and HLA-B alleles of most subjects were accurately predicted from TCR beta sequences.

V lost 1 base to trimming and J lost 7 bases; unmatched junction nucleotides: 11. The V gene's germline CDR1 is SEHNR and CDR2 FQNEAQ (reference sequence). The CDR3 totals 16 residues. Turning to this clone: No antigen is known for it.

Researchers ran the PCR with 60 Vbeta and 13 Jbeta primers. Per the authors' pipeline: Unique TCR beta chains numbered roughly 80 million in a later analysis, with around 10 million shared. Sequencing used immunoSEQ multiplex PCR; TCRdb keeps in-frame clones, though not all of them. V and J calls and clone size are copied from that table; D and trimming were computed from the DNA. The sample has around 150,000 clones, roughly 75% seen once. Specimen: PBMCs. The TCR originated in a man aged 30 to 39 in good health. V and J are TRBV7-9 and TRBJ2-7, with 9 bases aligning to TRBD2. CDR3 coding DNA: TGTGCCAGCAGCTTAGTGTCGGCTAGCGGGGTCCGGGAGCAGTACTTC. Translating it yields CASSLVSASGVREQYF.